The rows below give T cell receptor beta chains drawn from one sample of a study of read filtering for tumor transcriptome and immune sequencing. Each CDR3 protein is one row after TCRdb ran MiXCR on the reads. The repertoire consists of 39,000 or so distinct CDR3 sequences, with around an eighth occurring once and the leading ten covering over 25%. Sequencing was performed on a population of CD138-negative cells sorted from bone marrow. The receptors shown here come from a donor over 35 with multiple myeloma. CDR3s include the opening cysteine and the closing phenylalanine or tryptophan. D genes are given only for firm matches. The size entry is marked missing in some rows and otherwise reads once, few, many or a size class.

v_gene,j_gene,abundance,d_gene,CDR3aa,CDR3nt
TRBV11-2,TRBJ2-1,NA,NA,CASSLVSRPYEQSF,TGTGCCAGCAGCTTAGTTAGTAGACCTTATGAGCAGTCCTTC
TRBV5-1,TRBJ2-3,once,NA,CASSQTRQSTGTQYF,TGCGCCAGCAGTCAAACGCGGCAATCCACAGGTACGCAGTACTTT
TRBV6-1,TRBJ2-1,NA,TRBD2,CASSVSSGSYSEQFF,TGTGCCAGCAGTGTTTCTAGCGGGAGTTACAGTGAGCAGTTCTTC
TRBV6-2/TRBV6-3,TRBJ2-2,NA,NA,CASRRSQGSTGELLF,TGTGCCAGCAGGCGGTCACAGGGAAGCACCGGGGAGCTGCTTTTT
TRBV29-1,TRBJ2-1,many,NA,CSVESERLGYNEQFF,TGCAGCGTTGAATCAGAGAGACTAGGATACAATGAGCAGTTCTTC
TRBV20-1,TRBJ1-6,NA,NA,CSARDGISFNSPLHF,TGCAGTGCTAGAGACGGGATTAGCTTTAATTCACCCCTCCACTTT
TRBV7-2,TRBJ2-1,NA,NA,CASSTPPAVEQLF,TGTGCCAGCAGTACGCCCCCTGCAGTTGAGCAGCTCTTC
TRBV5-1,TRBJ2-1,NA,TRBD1,CASSLQGDEQFF,TGCGCCAGCAGCTTGCAGGGGGATGAGCAGTTCTTC
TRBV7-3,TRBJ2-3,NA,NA,CASSLGAGSADTQYF,TGTGCCAGCAGCTTAGGAGCAGGGTCGGCAGATACGCAGTATTTT
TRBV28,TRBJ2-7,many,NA,CASSLIQRGSYEQYF,TGTGCCAGCAGTTTAATTCAGAGGGGGAGCTACGAGCAGTACTTC
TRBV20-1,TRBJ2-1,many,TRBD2,CSARGTSGTNEQFF,TGCAGTGCTCGAGGGACTAGCGGGACGAATGAGCAGTTCTTC
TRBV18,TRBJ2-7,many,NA,CASSPLVGSGNSYEQYF,TGTGCCAGCTCACCCCTGGTTGGTAGCGGTAATTCCTACGAGCAGTACTTC
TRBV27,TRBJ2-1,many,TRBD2,CASKLLADYNEQFF,TGTGCCAGCAAATTACTAGCGGATTACAATGAGCAGTTCTTC
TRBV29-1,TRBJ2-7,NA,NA,CSVDRGGLSEQYF,TGCAGCGTTGACCGAGGGGGTCTGAGCGAGCAGTACTTC
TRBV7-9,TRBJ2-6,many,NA,CASSPWRSGANVLTF,TGTGCCAGCAGCCCCTGGCGCTCTGGGGCCAACGTCCTGACTTTC
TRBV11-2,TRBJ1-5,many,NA,CASSRGYSNQPQHF,TGTGCCAGCAGCCGCGGGTATAGCAATCAGCCCCAGCATTTT
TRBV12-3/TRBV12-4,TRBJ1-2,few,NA,CASSPRQENGYTF,TGTGCCAGCAGCCCCCGACAGGAGAATGGCTACACCTTC
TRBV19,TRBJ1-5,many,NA,CASSIGLGGEGSNQPQHF,TGTGCCAGTAGTATTGGCCTCGGAGGGGAGGGGAGCAATCAGCCCCAGCATTTT
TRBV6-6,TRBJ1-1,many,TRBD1,CASSNRDSIFVAEAFF,TGTGCCAGCAGTAACCGGGACAGCATATTCGTCGCTGAAGCTTTCTTT
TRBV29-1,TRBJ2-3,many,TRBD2,CSVAGLAGANTQYF,TGCAGCGTTGCCGGACTAGCGGGAGCTAATACGCAGTATTTT
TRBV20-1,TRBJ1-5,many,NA,CSARKGRGNQPQHF,TGCAGTGCTAGGAAGGGCCGAGGGAATCAGCCCCAGCATTTT
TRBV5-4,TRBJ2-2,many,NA,CASSRMVGTGELFF,TGTGCCAGCAGCCGGATGGTAGGCACCGGGGAGCTGTTTTTT
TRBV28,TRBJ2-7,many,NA,CASSLSGGELSYEQYF,TGTGCCAGCAGTTTATCGGGCGGGGAACTATCCTACGAGCAGTACTTC